This T cell receptor (beta chain) comes out of a study of OX40 agonist ivuxolimab in advanced cancers. Turning to the study itself: In this trial design, patients received ivuxolimab intravenously at 0.01 to 10 mg/kg every 2 weeks. Among those enrolled, mean age was about 62 years (range 23 to 79) and over 70% were male.

This clone appeared a few times. The antigen remains undetermined. The CDR3 sequence is 14 residues long. V lost 6 bases, J lost 6 bases, and 7 bases stayed unmatched. Looked up from germline, CDR1 is ENHRY and CDR2 is SYGVKD. Study-level results: More expanded clones were seen, on average, in CD8+ T cells than in CD4+. In a subset of nonresponders, normalized T-cell clonal expansion was also low.

TCRdb's table, derived via immunoSEQ multiplex PCR, lists solely in-frame clones and lacks some. The sample gives over 80,000 clones, 70% to 85% of which show up once; roughly 5% is in the top ten. The TCR sequence derives from an adult with an advanced solid tumor such as melanoma, head and neck, liver or kidney cancer. The chain couples TRBV10-3 to TRBJ1-2, with 10 bases that match TRBD1. The sequenced sample was CD4+ or CD8+ T cells sorted from blood, obtained in a trial of the OX40 agonist ivuxolimab. In nucleotides, the CDR3 is TGTGCCATCAGGACAGGGGGCGCGCCTCATGGCTACACCTTC. This translates into CAIRTGGAPHGYTF.